This TCR beta chain emerged from a study of shared clonotypes between healthy human individuals. Germline V gives CDR1 MNHEY, CDR2 SVGAGI. This CDR3 has 13 residues. Details on this clone: A far larger clone is just one base off, so this is likely a read error.

Libraries were prepared by immunoSEQ multiplex PCR; TCRdb keeps only in-frame clonotypes and omits some of them. The sample has a few hundred thousand clones, roughly four fifths seen once. The rearrangement joins TRBV6-5 to TRBJ1-1; no firm D call. Specimen: PBMCs. The clonotype originates from a woman aged 40 to 50 in good health. Some clones in this sample may be carry-over from other donors' samples. The DNA of the CDR3 is TGTACCAGCAGGCCTACTCTTTCCGCTGAAGCTTTCTTT. Translation: CTSRPTLSAEAFF.